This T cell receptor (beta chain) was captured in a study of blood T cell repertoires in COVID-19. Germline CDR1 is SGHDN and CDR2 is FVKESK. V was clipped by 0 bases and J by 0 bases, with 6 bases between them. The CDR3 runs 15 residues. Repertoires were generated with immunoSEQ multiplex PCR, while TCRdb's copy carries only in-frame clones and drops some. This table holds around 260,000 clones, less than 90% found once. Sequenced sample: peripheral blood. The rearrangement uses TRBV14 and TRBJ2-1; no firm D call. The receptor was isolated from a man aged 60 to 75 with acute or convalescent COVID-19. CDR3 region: CASSQDTYSYNEQFF. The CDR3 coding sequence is TGTGCCAGCAGCCAAGACACTTACTCCTACAATGAGCAGTTCTTC.